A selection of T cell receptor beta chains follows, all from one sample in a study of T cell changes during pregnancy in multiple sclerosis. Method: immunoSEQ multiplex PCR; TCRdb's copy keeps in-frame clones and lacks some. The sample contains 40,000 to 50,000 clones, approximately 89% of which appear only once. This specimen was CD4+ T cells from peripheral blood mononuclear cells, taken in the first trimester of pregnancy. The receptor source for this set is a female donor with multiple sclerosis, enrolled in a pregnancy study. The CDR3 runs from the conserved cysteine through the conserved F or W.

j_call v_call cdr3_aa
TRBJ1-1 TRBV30 CACAQHEAFF
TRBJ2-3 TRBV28 CASTEGADLTDTQYF
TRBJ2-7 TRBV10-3 CAISPGQETYEQYF
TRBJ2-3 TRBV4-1 CASSQSGGRTVSTDTQYF
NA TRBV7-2 CASSLSPHEQYF
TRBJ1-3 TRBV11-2 CASRLLRGRSGNTIYF
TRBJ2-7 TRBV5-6 CASSFGTGGDEQYF
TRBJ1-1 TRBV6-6 CASSYSNSGNGFF
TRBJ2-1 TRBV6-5 CASSYSRRGHWNEQFF
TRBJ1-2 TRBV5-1 CASSHLTANYGYTF
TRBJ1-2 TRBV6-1 CASSEGAGADGYTF
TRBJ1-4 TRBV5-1 CASSLEEKLFF
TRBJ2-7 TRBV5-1 CASRSNSAGSYEQYF
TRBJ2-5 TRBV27 CASSPRGLAGEETQYF
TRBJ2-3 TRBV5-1 CASSLAPGGDTQYF
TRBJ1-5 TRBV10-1 CASSGGTEDNSNQPQHF
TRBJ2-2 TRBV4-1 CASSRYPLGEGYTGELFF
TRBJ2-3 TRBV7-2 CASSPVRQSTDTQYF
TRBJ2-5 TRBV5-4 CASSLGGQGVIETQYF
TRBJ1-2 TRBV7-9 CASSSGQASLPQGYTF
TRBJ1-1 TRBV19 CASSTGGGTEAFF
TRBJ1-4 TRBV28 CASSLYGQGATNEKLFF
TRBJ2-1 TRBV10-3 CAISVGRDSYNEQFF
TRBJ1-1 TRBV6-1 CASSEGGGREAFF
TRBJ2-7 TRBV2 CASSEALERTYEQYF
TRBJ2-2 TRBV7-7 CATRLPTGELFF
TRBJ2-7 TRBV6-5 CASSSALAGSYEQYF
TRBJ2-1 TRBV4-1 CASRLAGTIDNEQFF
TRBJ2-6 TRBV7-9 CASSLPLAGARSGANVLTF
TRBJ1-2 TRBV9 CASSVETTGLPYGYTF
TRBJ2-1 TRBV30 CAWSVRSGRSSYNEQFF